This TCR beta chain was observed in a study of T cell changes during pregnancy in multiple sclerosis. V was trimmed by 1 base and J by 2 bases, leaving 9 bases between them. Germline lookup yields CDR1 SGHVS and CDR2 FQNEAQ. The CDR3 runs 14 residues. Sequencing was performed with immunoSEQ multiplex PCR; in TCRdb, only in-frame clones are kept and a portion is missing. This sample has 85,000 to 90,000 clones; about 93% occur once, and the top ten carry 1.5% to 2%. The receptor was derived from a female donor in good health, enrolled as a control in a pregnancy study. The specimen comprised peripheral blood, sampled after pregnancy. This rearrangement joins TRBV7-8 to TRBJ2-7; a weak D match, TRBD1 (5 bases). This CDR3 is CASSLEPGPYEQYF. The CDR3 nucleotides are TGTGCCAGCAGCTTAGAGCCAGGGCCCTACGAGCAGTACTTC. The full variable domain, its missing parts supplied by reference TRBV7-8 and TRBJ2-7, is GAGVSQSPRYKVAKRGQDVALRCDPISGHVSLFWYQQALGQGPEFLTYFQNEAQLDKSGLPSDRFFAERPEGSVSTLKIQRTQQEDSAVYLCASSLEPGPYEQYFGPGTRLTVT.